Presented here are 2 T cell receptor beta chains from one specimen sequenced in a study of molecular identifiers for immune sequencing clone quantification listed by TCRdb under 2018. Receptors were amplified or captured by PCR. These reads were obtained on a NextSeq 500. TCRdb trimmed public reads at Q25 via fastp, called clones via MiXCR and kept in-frame beta chains. A single entry per CDR3 protein holds the most common genes and DNA from its merged rows. The sample contains roughly 630,000 distinct CDR3 sequences, about 25% of them found a single time. The top ten clonotypes cover 0.78% of the sample. Specimen: naive CD8+ T cells from blood, with Jurkat cell RNA spiked in. In the paper's terms, the cell subset or site label means: FACS-sorted CD8+CD4-CCR7+CD45RA+ naive T cells. The receptors were sampled from a human donor in good health. Some libraries in this study had Jurkat cell RNA spiked in.

V is TRBV6-1 and J is TRBJ1-5; maybe TRBD1 (6 bases). CDR1 and CDR2 (germline): MNHNS, SASEGT. The CDR3 covers 18 residues. Deletions cut 4 bases from V and 6 bases from J, with 25 bases between. The CDR3 coding sequence is TGTGCCAGCAGTGGAAGTGGCTTTCGAACAGGGAGTCGTCAGCCCCAGCATTTT. It specifies CASSGSGFRTGSRQPQHF.

Details on this clonotype: Germline is not matched at one junction end, which may reflect a read error. The chain employs TRBV11-2 and TRBJ2-1, with D unresolved. The V gene's germline CDR1 is SGHAT and CDR2 FQNNGV. The CDR3 consists of 11 residues. DNA for the CDR3: TGTCCCAGCAGCTCCGGCTCTGGGCAGTTCTTC. It yields the protein CPSSSGSGQFF. The variable domain in full, with the rest retrieved from reference TRBV11-2 and TRBJ2-1, is EAGVAQSPRYKIIEKRQSVAFWCNPISGHATLYWYQQILGQGPKLLIQFQNNGVVDDSQLPKDRFSAERLKGVDSTLKIQPAKLEDSAVYLCPSSSGSGQFFGPGTRLTVL.